Listed here are 31 T cell receptor beta chains from one sample, sequenced in a study of T cells after posttransplantation cyclophosphamide (dated by TCRdb to between 2015 and 2016). The library was generated by the immunoSEQ multiplex PCR assay. Held by TCRdb, this immuneACCESS table contains in-frame sequences only and omits some clones. Under half of the omission traces to an unresolved V gene where checked; the cause of the rest is unknown. For this sample there are approximately 30,000 clones; about 90% appear just once. Of the sample, more than 13% is held by the ten largest clones. The sample consisted of PBMCs. The receptor set was obtained from a woman between 35 and 50 years old with a blood cancer, CMV-positive, and with a related stem cell donor.

The chain couples TRBV7-2 to TRBJ1-5; 11 bases are a match to TRBD1. The CDR3 spans 19 residues. CDR1 and CDR2 from the germline V gene are SGHTA and FQGNSA. V lost 5 bases to trimming and J lost 0 bases; unmatched junction nucleotides: 12. The CDR3 coding sequence is TGTGCCAGCAGCGCGCCGAGGGACAGGGGGGGGTTTAGCAATCAGCCCCAGCATTTT. Amino acid sequence: CASSAPRDRGGFSNQPQHF.

The V gene is TRBV4-1, the J gene TRBJ1-2; a weak D match, TRBD1 (5 bases). Germline CDR1 and CDR2: MGHRA and YSYEKL. Trimming took 2 bases from V and 0 from J, leaving 16 bases between them. The CDR3 sequence is 17 residues long. CDR3 DNA sequence: TGCGCCAGCAGCCAACCAATCCAGGGCCCTACTAACTATGGCTACACCTTC. Its protein is CASSQPIQGPTNYGYTF.

The J gene is TRBJ2-7, the V gene TRBV5-4, with a tentative D call TRBD1 (5 bases). This CDR3 region has 19 residues. Trimming stripped 1 base from V and 0 bases from J, with 23 bases between. Germline CDR1 SGHNT, CDR2 YYREEE (reference sequence). The CDR3 nucleotides read TGTGCCAGCAGCTTGACCAAGGACACTCTGTACGGCAGCTCCTACGAGCAGTACTTC. Its translation: CASSLTKDTLYGSSYEQYF. Combining the CDR3 with reference TRBV5-4 and TRBJ2-7 gives the whole variable domain ETGVTQSPTHLIKTRGQQVTLRCSSQSGHNTVSWYQQALGQGPQFIFQYYREEENGRGNFPPRFSGLQFPNYSSELNVNALELDDSALYLCASSLTKDTLYGSSYEQYFGPGTRLTVT.

The genes are TRBV5-1 and TRBJ1-2; maybe TRBD1 (5 bases). This CDR3 is built from 14 residues. V dropped 5 bases and J dropped 4 bases, with 15 bases sitting between them. Germline assignment: CDR1 SGHRS and CDR2 YFSETQ. The CDR3 sequence: CASRITGTLYGYTF. The CDR3 coding sequence is TGCGCCAGCAGGATAACAGGAACTCTCTATGGCTACACCTTC.

The chain is built from TRBV28 and TRBJ1-1; perhaps TRBD1 as D (5 bases). Trimming took 3 bases from V and 1 from J, leaving 12 bases between them. Germline V gene sequence: CDR1 MDHEN, CDR2 SYDVKM. The CDR3 runs to 15 residues. The CDR3 region has the DNA TGTGCCAGCAGTTTTTTGGGGACTTCGAACACTGAAGCTTTCTTT. Translated, it gives CASSFLGTSNTEAFF.

The V call is TRBV10-3, the J call TRBJ2-3; TRBD1 matches at 8 bases. V shed 2 bases and J 1 base; nucleotides not matched to a gene: 5. The CDR3 has 16 residues. Germline V gene sequence: CDR1 ENHRY, CDR2 SYGVKD. CDR3 DNA: TGTGCCATCAGTGAGCTAACAGGGGGTCGCACAGATACGCAGTATTTT. Translation gives CAISELTGGRTDTQYF.

The chain recombines TRBV5-4 with TRBJ1-4; 7 bases match TRBD1. V shed 4 bases and J 8 bases; nucleotides not matched to a gene: 8. The CDR3 length is 14 residues. Germline V CDR1 and CDR2: SGHNT, YYREEE (reference sequence). In nucleotides, the CDR3 is TGTGCCAGCAGCCCGGGACAGTCGGGCGAAAAACTGTTTTTT. Its protein is CASSPGQSGEKLFF.

CDR3 in amino acids: CASSQGTGSHYEQYF. The CDR3 bases are TGTGCCAGCAGCCAAGGCACCGGGTCCCACTACGAGCAGTACTTC. This chain connects TRBV4-2 to TRBJ2-7, with D hard to call. Looked up from germline, CDR1 is LGHNA and CDR2 is YNFKEQ. V dropped 1 base and J dropped 3 bases, with 13 bases sitting between them. This CDR3 spans 15 amino acids.

The chain combines TRBV27 with TRBJ2-7, with no clear D. The CDR3 length is 12 residues. Trimming shortened V by 4 bases and J by 3 bases, and 7 bases separated the two germline ends. The V gene's germline CDR1 is MNHEY and CDR2 SMNVEV (reference sequence). The CDR3 sequence is CASSSGGYEQYF. The CDR3 coding sequence is TGTGCCAGCAGTTCCGGCGGCTACGAGCAGTACTTC.

V and J are TRBV11-1 and TRBJ2-1; D possibly corresponds to TRBD2 (5 bases). There are 15 residues in the CDR3. The V gene lost 2 bases and the J gene lost 5 bases, with 13 bases spanning the gap. CDR1 is SGHAT and CDR2 is FQDESV in the germline V gene (reference sequence). In nucleotides, the CDR3 is TGTGCCAGCAGCTTATTCGAACTAGATAACAATGAGCAGTTCTTC. Its protein product is CASSLFELDNNEQFF.

V is TRBV4-1 and J is TRBJ1-3; 7 positions agree with TRBD1. Germline V CDR1 and CDR2: MGHRA, YSYEKL. Unmatched junction bases numbered 15, after V lost 4 bases and J lost 0 bases. CDR3 size: 19 residues. CDR3 sequence reads: CASSLRGSTGLSSGNTIYF. The CDR3 nucleotides read TGCGCCAGCAGCCTGAGAGGATCGACAGGGCTTAGCTCTGGAAACACCATATATTTT.

The chain uses TRBV7-8 and TRBJ1-5, with 7 bases aligning to TRBD1. Trimming removed 1 base from V and 7 bases from J; junction bases left unmatched: 7. This CDR3 contains 15 residues. CDR1 and CDR2 from the germline V gene are SGHVS and FQNEAQ. DNA for the CDR3: TGTGCCAGCAGCTTAGGAGACAGGGAGAACCAGCCCCAGCATTTT. As protein: CASSLGDRENQPQHF.

V gene TRBV7-8 combines with J gene TRBJ1-3; 8 nucleotides align to TRBD1. CDR3 length: 16 amino acids. The V and J ends lost 4 bases and 0 bases, in that order; junction bases with no gene match: 5. Germline CDR1 is SGHVS and CDR2 is FQNEAQ. Here the CDR3 DNA reads TGTGCCAGCAGCTACAGGGGGGGAACCTCTGGAAACACCATATATTTT. Its translation: CASSYRGGTSGNTIYF.

The V call is TRBV9, the J call TRBJ2-3; tentatively, D is TRBD1 (6 bases). CDR3 length: 12 amino acids. With 3 bases removed from V and 5 bases from J, the gap between germline ends came to 7 bases. The germline gives CDR1 SGDLS, CDR2 YYNGEE. CDR3 sequence (DNA): TGTGCCAGCAGCGAACAGGGAGATACGCAGTATTTT. Translation: CASSEQGDTQYF.

This clone was recorded a few times. The chain links TRBV19 to TRBJ1-6; possible D gene TRBD1, 6 bases. This CDR3 comprises 13 residues. Germline loops: CDR1 LNHDA, CDR2 SQIVND (reference sequence). Trimming left V 8 bases short and J 7 bases short, with 12 bases between. The CDR3 DNA sequence: TGTGCCAGTCAAACAGGGACGAATTCACCCCTCCACTTT. It codes for CASQTGTNSPLHF.

The chain is built from TRBV5-4 and TRBJ2-7; 7 positions match TRBD1. The CDR3 length is 17 residues. J lost 5 bases, V lost 4 bases, and 18 bases had no gene match. The germline gives CDR1 SGHNT, CDR2 YYREEE (reference sequence). The CDR3 nucleotides read TGTGCCAGCAGCCCCAGGGGGACGACTCCTGAGGGTCACGAGCAGTACTTC. Its protein product is CASSPRGTTPEGHEQYF.

V and J are TRBV4-3 and TRBJ2-1; 10 bases fit TRBD2. Germline-derived CDR1 and CDR2 are LGHNA and YSLEER. The CDR3 consists of 14 residues. The V segment lost 8 bases and the J segment 6 bases; nucleotides outside the gene matches: 7. This CDR3 reads CASSTSGAFNEQFF. In DNA, the CDR3 is TGCGCCAGCTCAACTAGCGGGGCGTTCAATGAGCAGTTCTTC.

The chain joins TRBV25-1 to TRBJ2-3, with 8 bases fitting TRBD2. From germline, CDR1 is MGHDK and CDR2 SYGVNS. There are 15 residues in the CDR3. The V and J ends lost 1 base and 3 bases, in that order; junction bases with no gene match: 3. CDR3 sequence: CASSESGGATDTQYF. The DNA of the CDR3 is TGTGCCAGCAGTGAATCGGGGGGGGCAACAGATACGCAGTATTTT.

The rearrangement links TRBV7-8 to TRBJ2-2; 12 nucleotides match TRBD2. The germline CDR1 and CDR2 sequences are SGHVS and FQNEAQ. The CDR3 spans 16 residues. Unmatched junction bases numbered 6, after V lost 3 bases and J lost 7 bases. CDR3 nucleotide sequence: TGTGCCAGCAGCTTTTTCCTAGCGGGGGGGCGCGGGGAGCTGTTTTTT. Its translation is CASSFFLAGGRGELFF.

The chain employs TRBV6-6 and TRBJ2-7, with a tentative D call TRBD2 (5 bases). V dropped 5 bases and J dropped 3 bases, with 14 bases sitting between them. The V gene's germline CDR1 is MNHNY and CDR2 SVGAGI (reference sequence). The CDR3 spans 14 residues. In nucleotides, the CDR3 is TGTGCCAGCAGTGTTGGGAGTCCGATCTACGAGCAGTACTTC. Amino acids: CASSVGSPIYEQYF.

This clone came up once. The genes are TRBV9 and TRBJ1-6; D not resolved. Per germline, CDR1 SGDLS and CDR2 YYNGEE. The CDR3 totals 15 residues. Trimming removed 4 bases from V and 8 bases from J, with 16 bases in between. The CDR3 bases are TGTGCCAGCAGCCGAAATACCGCTACCCATTCACCCCTCCACTTT. As protein: CASSRNTATHSPLHF.

This chain connects TRBV5-6 to TRBJ1-6; TRBD1 aligns across 9 bases. V shed 0 bases, J shed 2 bases, and the junction held 0 bases outside the gene matches. Germline V gene sequence: CDR1 SGHDT, CDR2 YYEEEE. CDR3 length equals 16 residues. CDR3 sequence (DNA): TGTGCCAGCAGCTTGGGGACAGGGGCCTATAATTCACCCCTCCACTTT. It encodes CASSLGTGAYNSPLHF.

This chain links TRBV7-9 with TRBJ2-1, with TRBD2 as a possible D gene (6 bases). Germline V gene data show CDR1 as SEHNR and CDR2 as FQNEAQ (reference sequence). Trimming stripped 4 bases from V and 4 bases from J, with 8 bases between. The CDR3 covers 13 residues. CDR3 sequence (DNA): TGTGCCAGCAGCTCCCGGGAGTACAATGAGCAGTTCTTC. Residues: CASSSREYNEQFF.

The gene calls are TRBV7-9 and TRBJ2-2; 14 bases fit TRBD2. Germline V gives CDR1 SEHNR, CDR2 FQNEAQ (reference sequence). J was trimmed by 5 bases and V by 4 bases; bases with no gene match: 9. The CDR3 extends over 18 amino acids. The CDR3 loop is CASSSPGLAGGLTGELFF. CDR3 DNA: TGTGCCAGCAGCTCCCCAGGACTAGCGGGGGGTCTAACCGGGGAGCTGTTTTTT.

The chain combines TRBV4-1 with TRBJ2-1, with 9 bases identical to TRBD2. The V gene's germline CDR1 is MGHRA and CDR2 YSYEKL. CDR3 size: 15 residues. The V gene end was trimmed by 1 base and the J gene end by 9 bases; junction bases not matched to a gene: 7. The CDR3 is CASSQAGTSRSEQFF. The CDR3 nucleotides are TGCGCCAGCAGCCAAGCCGGGACTAGCAGGAGTGAGCAGTTCTTC.

The genes are TRBV5-1 and TRBJ2-2; 9 bases match TRBD1. The trim removed 4 bases at V and 4 bases at J, leaving 5 bases unmatched. The CDR3 loop spans 15 amino acids. Germline loops: CDR1 SGHRS, CDR2 YFSETQ. The CDR3 DNA reads as TGCGCCAGCAGCCCGGGGACAGGGATCACCGGGGAGCTGTTTTTT. It is translated as CASSPGTGITGELFF.

V gene TRBV19 combines with J gene TRBJ2-5, with D possibly being TRBD2 (5 bases). CDR3 length equals 13 residues. V lost 5 bases to trimming and J lost 5 bases, with 12 bases between them. CDR1 and CDR2 (germline): LNHDA, SQIVND (reference sequence). CDR3 protein: CASSSLAFETQYF. CDR3 bases: TGTGCCAGTAGTTCCCTAGCTTTCGAGACCCAGTACTTC.

The chain combines TRBV18 with TRBJ1-1; possibly TRBD1 for D (6 bases). CDR3 length: 16 residues. V lost 0 bases to trimming and J lost 1 base, with 12 bases between them. Germline CDR1 and CDR2: KGHSH and LQKENI. The CDR3 region has the DNA TGTGCCAGCTCACCACCCCCAGGGGCCCGGAACACTGAAGCTTTCTTT. It specifies CASSPPPGARNTEAFF.

V is TRBV6-5 and J is TRBJ2-7; 10 bases align to TRBD2. The CDR3 has 13 amino acids. V lost 11 bases, J lost 2 bases, and 6 bases stayed unmatched. Per the germline V gene, CDR1 is MNHEY and CDR2 is SVGAGI. The CDR3 region is CASSAGGPYEQYF. CDR3 bases: TGTGCCTCTTCAGCGGGGGGGCCCTACGAGCAGTACTTC.

The V call is TRBV10-3, the J call TRBJ2-2; tentatively, D is TRBD2 (6 bases). Germline assignment: CDR1 ENHRY and CDR2 SYGVKD. The CDR3 consists of 13 residues. The V end was cut by 10 bases, the J end by 3 bases, with 12 bases between. In DNA, the CDR3 is TGTGCCACCCTTTGGGGGGACACCGGGGAGCTGTTTTTT. This encodes CATLWGDTGELFF.

A word on this clone: Its ends do not fully match the called genes, so a read error is possible. V usage is TRBV7-7 and J usage is TRBJ2-5, with 14 bases aligning to TRBD2. This CDR3 is 16 amino acids long. Germline V gene data show CDR1 as SSHAT and CDR2 as FNYEAQ (reference sequence). The CDR3 region has the DNA TGTGCTAGCAGCTTGGGACTAGCGGGAGTGGGGGAGACCCAGTACTTC. It translates to CASSLGLAGVGETQYF.